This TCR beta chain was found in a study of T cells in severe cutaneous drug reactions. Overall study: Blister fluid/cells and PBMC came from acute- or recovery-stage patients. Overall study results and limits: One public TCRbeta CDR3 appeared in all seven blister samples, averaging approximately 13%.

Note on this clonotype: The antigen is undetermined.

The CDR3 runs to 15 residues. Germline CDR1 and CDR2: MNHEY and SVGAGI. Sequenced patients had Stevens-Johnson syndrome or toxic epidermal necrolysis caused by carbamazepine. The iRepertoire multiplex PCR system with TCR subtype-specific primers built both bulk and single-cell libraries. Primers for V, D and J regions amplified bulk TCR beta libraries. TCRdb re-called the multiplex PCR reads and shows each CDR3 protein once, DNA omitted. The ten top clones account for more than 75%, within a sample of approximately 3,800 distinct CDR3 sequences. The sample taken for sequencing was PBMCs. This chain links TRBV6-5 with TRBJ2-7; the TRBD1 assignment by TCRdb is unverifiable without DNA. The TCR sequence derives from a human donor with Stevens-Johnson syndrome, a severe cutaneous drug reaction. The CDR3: CASSYAITGSYEQYF.